This T cell receptor (beta chain) was recorded in a study of CD8 T cells in Susac syndrome. In regard to this clonotype: Antigen: not known.

Germline loops: CDR1 LNHNV, CDR2 YYDKDF (reference sequence). CDR3 length: 13 amino acids. Trimming removed 4 bases from V and 5 bases from J, with 9 bases in between. Random hexamers served to reverse transcribe about 0.5 to 1 ug RNA. From the immunoSEQ multiplex PCR reads, TCRdb called clonotypes with MiXCR, one entry per CDR3 protein. The sample carries about 110,000 distinct CDR3 sequences, around 95% recorded once. General study findings and limits: Only a relatively small number of individuals were included in the TCR sequencing and HLA analysis.

Sequences were obtained from CD4+ T cells from PBMCs. This chain joins TRBV15 and TRBJ1-5; D gene unclear. The sequence came from a human donor in good health. CDR3 sequence reads: CATSTKVDQPQHF. Here the CDR3 DNA reads TGTGCCACCAGCACGAAGGTGGATCAGCCCCAGCATTTT.